A selection of T cell receptor beta chains follows, all from one sample in a study of blood T cell repertoires in COVID-19. Sequencing was performed with immunoSEQ multiplex PCR; in TCRdb, only in-frame clones are kept and a portion is missing. The table lists 35,000 to 45,000 clones, about nine tenths of them singletons. The specimen sequenced was peripheral blood. These TCRs come from a human donor in a cohort sampled during active COVID-19. The CDR3 runs from the conserved cysteine through the conserved F or W. A D gene is named only where the DNA matches it firmly. A row's size may be missing; if present it is once, few, many or a size class.

clone_size j_call v_call d_call cdr3_aa cdr3_nt
. TRBJ2-7 TRBV6-2/TRBV6-3 TRBD1 CASSHGTGRYEQYF TGTGCCAGCAGTCACGGGACAGGTCGCTACGAGCAGTACTTC
once TRBJ2-7 TRBV5-4 . CASSSSGAYEQYF TGTGCCAGCAGCTCATCAGGGGCCTACGAGCAGTACTTC
once TRBJ2-7 TRBV3-1/TRBV3-2 . CASSQEPRTGKQYF TGTGCCAGCAGCCAAGAACCCCGAACGGGGAAGCAGTACTTC
once TRBJ2-7 TRBV10-2 . CASSDHQGPTYEQYF TGCGCCAGCAGCGACCATCAGGGTCCAACCTACGAGCAGTACTTC
. TRBJ1-4 TRBV27 TRBD1 CASSFRDSREKLFF TGTGCCAGCAGTTTCAGGGACAGCCGGGAAAAACTGTTTTTT
. TRBJ1-6 TRBV11-2 . CASSLRGSNNSPLHF TGTGCCAGCAGCTTAAGAGGCTCTAATAATTCACCCCTCCACTTT
. TRBJ2-7 TRBV7-9 TRBD1 CASSLDRGFSYEQYF TGTGCCAGCAGCCTGGACAGGGGCTTCTCCTACGAGCAGTACTTC
. TRBJ1-2 TRBV4-1 TRBD1 CASSQLTGLNYGYTF TGCGCCAGCAGCCAGCTGACAGGGCTCAACTATGGCTACACCTTC
. TRBJ1-1 TRBV18 . CASSPRAGNTEAFF TGTGCCAGCTCACCACGGGCAGGGAACACTGAAGCTTTCTTT
. TRBJ1-6 TRBV19 . CASNLRTAHNSPLHF TGTGCCAGTAACCTCCGGACAGCTCATAATTCACCCCTCCACTTT
. TRBJ1-2 TRBV6-5 . CASSKQGYGYTF TGTGCCAGCAGTAAACAGGGCTATGGCTACACCTTC
. TRBJ2-7 TRBV5-6 . CASSSGTSTYEQYF TGTGCCAGCAGCTCCGGGACTTCCACCTACGAGCAGTACTTC
. TRBJ1-2 TRBV7-2 . CASSYLDLGGYTF TGTGCCAGCAGCTACCTCGACCTGGGCGGCTACACCTTC
. TRBJ1-2 TRBV5-4 . CASSINLKTGPTGGFGYTF TGTGCCAGCAGCATCAATTTAAAAACGGGACCCACGGGAGGCTTTGGCTACACCTTC
. TRBJ1-5 TRBV19 . CASSSMRDQPQHF TGTGCCAGTAGTTCGATGCGGGATCAGCCCCAGCATTTT
. TRBJ2-7 TRBV11-2 TRBD1 CASSFTTGPFPSYEQYF TGTGCCAGCAGCTTTACGACAGGGCCATTTCCCTCCTACGAGCAGTACTTC
. TRBJ2-7 TRBV6-5 . CASSFDRDQGYEQYF TGTGCCAGCAGTTTCGACCGGGACCAGGGGTACGAGCAGTACTTC
. TRBJ1-5 TRBV24-1 . CATSSKGPFNQPQHF TGTGCCACCAGTAGCAAGGGGCCCTTCAATCAGCCCCAGCATTTT
. TRBJ1-5 TRBV5-1 TRBD1 CASSLDRGDQPQHF TGCGCCAGCAGCTTGGACAGGGGAGATCAGCCCCAGCATTTT
. TRBJ2-7 TRBV12-3/TRBV12-4 . CASSSGPYEQYF TGTGCCAGCAGTTCAGGGCCCTACGAGCAGTACTTC
. TRBJ1-2 TRBV6-1 TRBD1 CASSEADRYYGYTF TGTGCCAGCAGTGAAGCGGACAGGTACTATGGCTACACCTTC
. TRBJ1-2 TRBV15 . CATRNLQGWSGYTF TGTGCCACCAGGAATTTACAGGGATGGAGTGGCTACACCTTC
. TRBJ2-7 TRBV6-5 . CASLALTGEQYF TGTGCCAGCCTGGCCCTGACAGGCGAGCAGTACTTC
. TRBJ1-1 TRBV25-1 TRBD1 CASSEYGTGGMNTEAFF TGTGCCAGCAGTGAATATGGGACAGGGGGTATGAACACTGAAGCTTTCTTT
. TRBJ2-7 TRBV18 TRBD2 CASSPHRLAGGPYEQYF TGTGCCAGCTCACCCCATAGACTAGCGGGGGGCCCCTACGAGCAGTACTTC